Each of the 17 T cell receptor beta chains below was sequenced from the same sample in a study of blood T cell repertoires in COVID-19. Method: immunoSEQ multiplex PCR; TCRdb's copy keeps in-frame clones and lacks some. In the table there are hundreds of thousands of clones, just under 90% of which are singletons. Sequencing input: PBMCs or T cells enriched from blood (not recorded which). These receptors came from a man aged 50 to 60 who had been exposed to COVID-19.

V gene TRBV5-1 combines with J gene TRBJ2-5; 7 bases are shared with TRBD2. The V gene end was trimmed by 4 bases and the J gene end by 1 base; junction bases not matched to a gene: 4. The CDR3 is 14 residues long. Germline CDR1 SGHRS, CDR2 YFSETQ. The DNA of the CDR3 is TGCGCCAGCAGCCGCGGGGGAGTCCAAGAGACCCAGTACTTC. This codes for CASSRGGVQETQYF. Combining the CDR3 with reference TRBV5-1 and TRBJ2-5 gives the whole variable domain KAGVTQTPRYLIKTRGQQVTLSCSPISGHRSVSWYQQTPGQGLQFLFEYFSETQRNKGNFPGRFSGRQFSNSRSEMNVSTLELGDSALYLCASSRGGVQETQYFGPGTRLLVL.

The chain employs TRBV5-1 and TRBJ1-3; no reliable D call. V shed 0 bases and J shed 4 bases, with 11 bases lying between them. CDR1 is SGHRS, CDR2 YFSETQ, per germline. The length of the CDR3 is 15 residues. CDR3 amino acids: CASSLESAGGNTIYF. Written as DNA, the CDR3 is TGCGCCAGCAGCTTGGAGTCCGCCGGGGGAAACACCATATATTTT.

The rearrangement links TRBV5-1 to TRBJ1-4, with a tentative D call TRBD1 (5 bases). The CDR3 contains 15 residues. Trimming left V 0 bases short and J 7 bases short, with 13 bases between. Germline V gene lookup returns CDR1 SGHRS and CDR2 YFSETQ. CDR3 sequence: CASSLAGEAGEKLFF. The CDR3 region has the DNA TGCGCCAGCAGCTTGGCGGGGGAGGCTGGTGAAAAACTGTTTTTT.

This clone was observed once. The genes are TRBV28 and TRBJ1-1, with D unclear. Germline CDR1 reads MDHEN; CDR2 reads SYDVKM. The CDR3 is 17 amino acids. The germline V and J ends were trimmed by 1 base and 1 base, with 16 bases remaining between them. The CDR3 sequence: CASSLLAEEEKNTEAFF. Here the CDR3 DNA reads TGTGCCAGCAGTTTATTAGCAGAAGAAGAGAAGAACACTGAAGCTTTCTTT.

The V call is TRBV7-6, the J call TRBJ2-6; a possible D gene is TRBD1 (5 bases). The V end lost 2 bases, the J end lost 3 bases, and 11 bases lay between the germline ends. CDR3 length equals 16 residues. The germline V gene has CDR1 SGHVS and CDR2 FNYEAQ. The CDR3 sequence: CASSLQGTGGANVLTF. In DNA, the CDR3 is TGTGCCAGCAGCTTACAGGGAACTGGTGGGGCCAACGTCCTGACTTTC.

The rearrangement uses TRBV11-3 and TRBJ2-5; 15 bases map to TRBD2. Unmatched junction bases numbered 9, after V lost 5 bases and J lost 5 bases. The CDR3 length is 17 residues. Germline CDR1 and CDR2: SGHNT and YENEEA. The CDR3 loop reads CASSPGTSGRPAETQYF. In DNA form, the CDR3 reads TGTGCCAGCAGCCCCGGGACTAGCGGGAGGCCCGCGGAGACCCAGTACTTC.

The DNA of the CDR3 is TGTGCCAGCTCCCTCAGCTCCTATAATTCACCCCTCCACTTT. Protein: CASSLSSYNSPLHF. The chain carries TRBV18 and TRBJ1-6; D call uncertain. Germline lookup yields CDR1 KGHSH and CDR2 LQKENI. The CDR3 sequence is 14 residues long. V lost 6 bases and J lost 0, with 6 bases in between.

J is TRBJ1-1 and V is TRBV19; perhaps TRBD1 as D (5 bases). Germline V gene sequence: CDR1 LNHDA, CDR2 SQIVND (reference sequence). This CDR3 has 12 amino acids. The ends were cut back, 4 bases at V and 4 bases at J, with 7 bases in the middle. CDR3 in amino acids: CASSRGTTEAFF. In nucleotides, the CDR3 is TGTGCCAGTAGTAGGGGCACCACTGAAGCTTTCTTT.

A single count supports this clone. V gene TRBV7-3 combines with J gene TRBJ2-1; possible D gene TRBD2, 6 bases. Trimming stripped 4 bases from V and 0 bases from J, with 13 bases between. CDR3 length equals 16 residues. CDR1 and CDR2 (germline): SGHTA, FQGTGA. The CDR3 loop is CASSWTAGSSYNEQFF. CDR3 sequence (DNA): TGTGCCAGCAGCTGGACGGCGGGAAGCTCCTACAATGAGCAGTTCTTC.

This chain links TRBV5-1 with TRBJ1-3; TRBD1 agrees at 7 bases. The V and J ends lost 0 bases and 0 bases, in that order; junction bases with no gene match: 3. The germline V gene encodes CDR1 SGHRS and CDR2 YFSETQ. This CDR3 comprises 16 residues. CDR3 residues: CASSLVGTASGNTIYF. Written as DNA, the CDR3 is TGCGCCAGCAGCTTGGTCGGGACAGCCTCTGGAAACACCATATATTTT.

This clone was seen once. This rearrangement joins TRBV18 to TRBJ2-2; TRBD1 aligns across 10 bases. Germline V gives CDR1 KGHSH, CDR2 LQKENI. The CDR3 runs to 17 residues. Trimming removed 1 base from V and 1 base from J; junction bases left unmatched: 3. The CDR3 spells CASSPRGTGVNTGELFF. The CDR3 bases are TGTGCCAGCTCACCACGGGGGACAGGGGTGAACACCGGGGAGCTGTTTTTT.

V is TRBV28 and J is TRBJ1-2, with 8 bases fitting TRBD1. V dropped 7 bases and J dropped 4; count of bases not matched to a gene: 8. There are 14 residues in the CDR3. Germline V gives CDR1 MDHEN, CDR2 SYDVKM. The CDR3 DNA follows: TGTGCCAGCACTTCAGGGGGCCGGGGCTATGGCTACACCTTC. It translates to CASTSGGRGYGYTF.

This chain joins TRBV28 and TRBJ1-1; D ambiguous. Per the germline V gene, CDR1 is MDHEN and CDR2 is SYDVKM. V lost 1 base to trimming and J lost 4 bases, with 13 bases between them. CDR3 length: 15 residues. DNA of the CDR3: TGTGCCAGCAGTTTATTGATCGAGAGTAGCACTGAAGCTTTCTTT. Its translation is CASSLLIESSTEAFF.

The rearrangement joins TRBV5-1 to TRBJ2-1; D ambiguous. V lost 5 bases to trimming and J lost 10 bases, with 16 bases between them. The CDR3 extends over 13 amino acids. Germline assignment: CDR1 SGHRS and CDR2 YFSETQ. The CDR3 DNA reads TGCGCCAGCAGAACCCCACCCTCAGGCGAGCAGTTCTTC. It encodes CASRTPPSGEQFF.

This chain uses TRBV27 with TRBJ2-2; possibly TRBD2 for D (6 bases). The CDR3 sequence is 16 residues long. Germline values: CDR1 MNHEY, CDR2 SMNVEV (reference sequence). V was trimmed by 3 bases and J by 0 bases, leaving 11 bases between them. In DNA, the CDR3 is TGTGCCAGCAGTTTGACCGGGAGAGCGAACACCGGGGAGCTGTTTTTT. Its translation is CASSLTGRANTGELFF.

This chain links TRBV18 with TRBJ1-3; D remains unclear. This CDR3 comprises 16 residues. Germline loops: CDR1 KGHSH, CDR2 LQKENI. Trimming removed 0 bases from V and 1 base from J, with 10 bases in between. CDR3 loop: CASSPPSGLSGNTIYF. CDR3 nucleotide sequence: TGTGCCAGCTCACCACCGTCGGGGTTATCTGGAAACACCATATATTTT.

The V gene is TRBV15, the J gene TRBJ1-1, with D possibly being TRBD1 (5 bases). Trimming stripped 5 bases from V and 1 base from J, with 11 bases between. Looked up from germline, CDR1 is LNHNV and CDR2 is YYDKDF (reference sequence). The CDR3 length is 14 residues. This CDR3 is CATSPPGQNTEAFF. In nucleotides, the CDR3 is TGTGCCACCAGCCCTCCAGGGCAGAACACTGAAGCTTTCTTT.